The source of this TCR beta chain is a study of cytomegalovirus exposure and HLA in healthy donors. The CDR3 has 13 residues. The germline CDR1 and CDR2 sequences are SGHRS and YFSETQ. The germline V and J ends were trimmed by 2 bases and 2 bases, with 8 bases remaining between them. Primers included in the PCR were 60 Vbeta and 13 Jbeta primers. Assay used: immunoSEQ multiplex PCR; TCRdb lists only in-frame clones, some missing. Found here are around 26,000 clones; the top ten clones hold roughly a sixth. Regarding the study as a whole: An assumption of roughly uniform sequencing depth across donors underlay the presence/absence analyses.

Note on this clone: What it binds is unknown.

The sequence derives from a male donor in good health and CMV-seropositive. The chain employs TRBV5-1 and TRBJ2-7; D might be TRBD1 (5 bases). Sequenced: PBMCs. CDR3 in DNA: TGCGCCAGCAGCTTCCAGGGCCCCTACGAGCAGTACTTC. Encoded protein: CASSFQGPYEQYF. The variable domain in full, with the rest retrieved from reference TRBV5-1 and TRBJ2-7, is KAGVTQTPRYLIKTRGQQVTLSCSPISGHRSVSWYQQTPGQGLQFLFEYFSETQRNKGNFPGRFSGRQFSNSRSEMNVSTLELGDSALYLCASSFQGPYEQYFGPGTRLTVT.